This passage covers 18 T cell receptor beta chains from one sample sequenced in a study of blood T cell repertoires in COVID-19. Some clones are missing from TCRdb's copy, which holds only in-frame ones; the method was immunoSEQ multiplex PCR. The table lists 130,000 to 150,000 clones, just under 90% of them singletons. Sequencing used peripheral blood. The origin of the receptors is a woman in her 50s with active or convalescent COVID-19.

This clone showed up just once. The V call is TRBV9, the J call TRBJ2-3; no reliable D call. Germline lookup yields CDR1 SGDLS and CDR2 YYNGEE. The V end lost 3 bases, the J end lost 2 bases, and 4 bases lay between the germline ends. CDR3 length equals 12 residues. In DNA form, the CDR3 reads TGTGCCAGCAGCGGGCTCACAGATACGCAGTATTTT. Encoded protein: CASSGLTDTQYF.

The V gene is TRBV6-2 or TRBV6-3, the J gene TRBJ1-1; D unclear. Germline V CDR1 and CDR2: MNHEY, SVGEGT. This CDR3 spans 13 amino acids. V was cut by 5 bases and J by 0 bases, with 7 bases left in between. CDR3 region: CASSKTLNTEAFF. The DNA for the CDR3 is TGTGCCAGCAGTAAGACACTGAACACTGAAGCTTTCTTT.

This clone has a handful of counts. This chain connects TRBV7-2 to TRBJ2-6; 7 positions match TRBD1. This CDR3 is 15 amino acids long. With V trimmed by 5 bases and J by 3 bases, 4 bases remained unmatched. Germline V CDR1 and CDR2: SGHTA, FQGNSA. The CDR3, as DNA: TGTGCCAGCAGCCCCGACAGGGTTGGGGCCAACGTCCTGACTTTC. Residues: CASSPDRVGANVLTF.

CDR3 sequence (DNA): TGTGCCAGCAGTCGTGCCGGGACAGCTTCATCCGAGCAGTACTTC. It is translated as CASSRAGTASSEQYF. The J gene is TRBJ2-7, the V gene TRBV6-4; 7 positions agree with TRBD1. The CDR3 is made up of 15 amino acids. Germline V gives CDR1 MRHNA, CDR2 SNTAGT. Unmatched junction bases numbered 13, after V lost 5 bases and J lost 6 bases.

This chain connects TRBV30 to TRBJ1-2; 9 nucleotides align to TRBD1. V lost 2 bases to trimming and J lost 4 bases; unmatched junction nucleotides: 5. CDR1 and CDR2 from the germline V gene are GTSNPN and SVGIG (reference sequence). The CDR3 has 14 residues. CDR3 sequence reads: CAWSSGTGFYGYTF. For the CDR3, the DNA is TGTGCCTGGAGTTCCGGGACAGGGTTCTATGGCTACACCTTC.

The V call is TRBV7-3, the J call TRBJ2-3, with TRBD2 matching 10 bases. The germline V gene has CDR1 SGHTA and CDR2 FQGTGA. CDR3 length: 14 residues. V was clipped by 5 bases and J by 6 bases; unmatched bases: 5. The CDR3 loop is CASSLLAGSDTQYF. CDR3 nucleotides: TGTGCCAGCAGCCTACTAGCGGGGTCCGATACGCAGTATTTT.

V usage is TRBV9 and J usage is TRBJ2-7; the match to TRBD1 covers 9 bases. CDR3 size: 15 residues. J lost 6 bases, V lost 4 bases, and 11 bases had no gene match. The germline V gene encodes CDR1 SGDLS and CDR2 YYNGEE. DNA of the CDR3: TGTGCCAGCAGCCAGACACAGGGGGCGATAGGCGAGCAGTACTTC. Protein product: CASSQTQGAIGEQYF.

The CDR3 here is CASSQDRRIMNTEAFF. In DNA, the CDR3 is TGTGCCAGCAGCCAGGACAGGCGAATAATGAACACTGAAGCTTTCTTT. The chain combines TRBV4-2 with TRBJ1-1, with 7 bases fitting TRBD1. CDR3 length: 16 residues. V was clipped by 3 bases and J by 0 bases; unmatched bases: 7. The germline V gene has CDR1 LGHNA and CDR2 YNFKEQ.

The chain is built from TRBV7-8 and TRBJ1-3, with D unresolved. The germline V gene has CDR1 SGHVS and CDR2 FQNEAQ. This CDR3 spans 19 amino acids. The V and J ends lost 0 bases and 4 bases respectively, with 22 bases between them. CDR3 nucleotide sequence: TGTGCCAGCAGCTTAGCTCTAGGCGGAATCGGGATAGCAGGAAACACCATATATTTT. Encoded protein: CASSLALGGIGIAGNTIYF.

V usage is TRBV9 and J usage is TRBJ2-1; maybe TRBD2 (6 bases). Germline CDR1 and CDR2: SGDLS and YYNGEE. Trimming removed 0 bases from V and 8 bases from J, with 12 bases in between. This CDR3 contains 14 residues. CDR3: CASSVGVGGDEQFF. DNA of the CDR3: TGTGCCAGCAGCGTAGGTGTGGGAGGCGATGAGCAGTTCTTC. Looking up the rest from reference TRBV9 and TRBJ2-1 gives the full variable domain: DSGVTQTPKHLITATGQRVTLRCSPRSGDLSVYWYQQSLDQGLQFLIQYYNGEERAKGNILERFSAQQFPDLHSELNLSSLELGDSALYFCASSVGVGGDEQFFGPGTRLTVL.

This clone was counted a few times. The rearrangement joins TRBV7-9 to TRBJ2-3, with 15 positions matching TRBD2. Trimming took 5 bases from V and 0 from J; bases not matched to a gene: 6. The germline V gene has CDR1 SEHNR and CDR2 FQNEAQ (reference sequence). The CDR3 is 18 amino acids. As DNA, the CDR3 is TGTGCCAGCAGCCCGGGGACTAGCGGGAGGTGGAGCACAGATACGCAGTATTTT. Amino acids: CASSPGTSGRWSTDTQYF.

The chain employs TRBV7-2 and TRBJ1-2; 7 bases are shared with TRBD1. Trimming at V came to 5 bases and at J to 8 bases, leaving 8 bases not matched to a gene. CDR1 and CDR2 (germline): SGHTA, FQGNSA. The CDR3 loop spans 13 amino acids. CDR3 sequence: CASSIGGAGGYTF. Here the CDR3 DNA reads TGTGCCAGCAGCATAGGGGGCGCGGGGGGCTACACCTTC.

In nucleotides, the CDR3 is TGTGCCAGCAGCTTAGACCCGGTCGGGGTCACCACCGGGGAGCTGTTTTTT. It translates to CASSLDPVGVTTGELFF. This sequence joins TRBV7-2 and TRBJ2-2; possible D gene TRBD2, 5 bases. This CDR3 comprises 17 residues. CDR1 is SGHTA, CDR2 FQGNSA, per germline. V lost 1 base and J lost 4, with 16 bases in between.

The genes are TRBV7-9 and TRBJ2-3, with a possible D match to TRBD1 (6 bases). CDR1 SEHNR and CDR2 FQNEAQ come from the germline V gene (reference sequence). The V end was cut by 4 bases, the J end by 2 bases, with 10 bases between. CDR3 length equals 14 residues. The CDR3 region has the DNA TGTGCCAGCAGCTCCAGGACAGTCACAGATACGCAGTATTTT. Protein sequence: CASSSRTVTDTQYF.

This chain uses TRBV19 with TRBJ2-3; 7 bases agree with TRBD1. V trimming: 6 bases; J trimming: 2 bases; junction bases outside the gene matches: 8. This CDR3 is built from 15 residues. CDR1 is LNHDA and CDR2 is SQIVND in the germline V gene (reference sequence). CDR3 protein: CASRTGQAITDTQYF. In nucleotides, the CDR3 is TGTGCCAGTAGGACCGGACAGGCGATCACAGATACGCAGTATTTT. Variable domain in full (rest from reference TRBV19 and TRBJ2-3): DGGITQSPKYLFRKEGQNVTLSCEQNLNHDAMYWYRQDPGQGLRLIYYSQIVNDFQKGDIAEGYSVSREKKESFPLTVTSAQKNPTAFYLCASRTGQAITDTQYFGPGTRLTVL.

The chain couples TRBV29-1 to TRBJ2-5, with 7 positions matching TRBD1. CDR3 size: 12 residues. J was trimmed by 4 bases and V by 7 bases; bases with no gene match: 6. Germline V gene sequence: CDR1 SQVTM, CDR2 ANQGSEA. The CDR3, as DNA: TGCAGCGGACACAGGGGACGAGAGACCCAGTACTTC. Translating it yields CSGHRGRETQYF. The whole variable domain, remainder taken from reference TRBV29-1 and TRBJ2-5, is SAVISQKPSRDICQRGTSLTIQCQVDSQVTMMFWYRQQPGQSLTLIATANQGSEATYESGFVIDKFPISRPNLTFSTLTVSNMSPEDSSIYLCSGHRGRETQYFGPGTRLLVL.

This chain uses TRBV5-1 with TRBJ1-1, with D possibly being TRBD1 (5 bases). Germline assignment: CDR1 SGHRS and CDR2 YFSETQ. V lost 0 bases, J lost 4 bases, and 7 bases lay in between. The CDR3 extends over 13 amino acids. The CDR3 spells CASSLVDSTEAFF. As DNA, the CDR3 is TGCGCCAGCAGCTTGGTCGACAGCACTGAAGCTTTCTTT.

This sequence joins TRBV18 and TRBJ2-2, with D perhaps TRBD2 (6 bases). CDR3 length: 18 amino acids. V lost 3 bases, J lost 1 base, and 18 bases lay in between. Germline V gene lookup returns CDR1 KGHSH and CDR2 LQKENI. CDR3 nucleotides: TGTGCCAGCTCACCCCCTAGGAGCGGGTTGGTGAACACCGGGGAGCTGTTTTTT. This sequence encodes CASSPPRSGLVNTGELFF.